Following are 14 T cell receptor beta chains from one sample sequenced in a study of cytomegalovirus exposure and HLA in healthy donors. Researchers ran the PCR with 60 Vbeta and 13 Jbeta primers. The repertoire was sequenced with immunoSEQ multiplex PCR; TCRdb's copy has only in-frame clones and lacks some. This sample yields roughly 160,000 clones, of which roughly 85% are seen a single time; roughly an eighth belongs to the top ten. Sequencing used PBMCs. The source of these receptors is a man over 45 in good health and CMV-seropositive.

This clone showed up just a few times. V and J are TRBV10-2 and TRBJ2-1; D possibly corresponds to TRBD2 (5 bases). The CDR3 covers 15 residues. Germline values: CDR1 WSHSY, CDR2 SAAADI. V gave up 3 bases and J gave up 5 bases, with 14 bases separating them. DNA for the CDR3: TGCGCCAGCAGTGACCCTAGTGACGGGGACAATGAGCAGTTCTTC. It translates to CASSDPSDGDNEQFF.

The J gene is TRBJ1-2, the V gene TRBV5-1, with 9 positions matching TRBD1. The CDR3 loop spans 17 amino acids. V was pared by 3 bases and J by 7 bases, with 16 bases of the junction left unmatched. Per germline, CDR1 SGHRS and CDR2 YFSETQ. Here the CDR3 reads CASSSRDRVSYLGGYTF. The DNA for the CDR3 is TGCGCCAGCAGCTCTAGGGACAGGGTGTCCTATTTAGGTGGCTACACCTTC.

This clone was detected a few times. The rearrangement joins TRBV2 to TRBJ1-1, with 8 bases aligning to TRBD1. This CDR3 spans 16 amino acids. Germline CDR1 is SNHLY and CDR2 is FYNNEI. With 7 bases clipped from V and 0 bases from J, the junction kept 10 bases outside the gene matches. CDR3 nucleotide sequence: TGTGCCAGCATCGTGGGGGACAGGCTACTGAACACTGAAGCTTTCTTT. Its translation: CASIVGDRLLNTEAFF. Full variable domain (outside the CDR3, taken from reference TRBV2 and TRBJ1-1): EPEVTQTPSHQVTQMGQEVILRCVPISNHLYFYWYRQILGQKVEFLVSFYNNEISEKSEIFDDQFSVERPDGSNFTLKIRSTKLEDSAMYFCASIVGDRLLNTEAFFGQGTRLTVV.

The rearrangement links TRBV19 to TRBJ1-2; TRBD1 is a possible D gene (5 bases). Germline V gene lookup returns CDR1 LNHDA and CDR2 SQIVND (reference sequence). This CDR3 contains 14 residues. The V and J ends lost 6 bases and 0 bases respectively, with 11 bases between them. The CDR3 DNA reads TGTGCCAGTAGACGGGACTCCTCTAACTATGGCTACACCTTC. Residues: CASRRDSSNYGYTF.

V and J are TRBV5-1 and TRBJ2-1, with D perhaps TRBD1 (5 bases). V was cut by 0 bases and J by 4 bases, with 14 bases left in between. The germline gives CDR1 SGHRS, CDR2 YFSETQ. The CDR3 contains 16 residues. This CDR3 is CASSLGEGALYNEQFF. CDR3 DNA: TGCGCCAGCAGCTTGGGGGAAGGGGCCCTTTACAATGAGCAGTTCTTC.

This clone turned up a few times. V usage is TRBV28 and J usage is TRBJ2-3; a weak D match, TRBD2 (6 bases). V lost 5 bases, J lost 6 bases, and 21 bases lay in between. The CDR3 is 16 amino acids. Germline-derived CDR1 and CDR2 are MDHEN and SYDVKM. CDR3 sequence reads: CASSPQGVGREDTQYF. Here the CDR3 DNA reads TGTGCCAGCAGTCCCCAAGGAGTAGGCCGGGAGGATACGCAGTATTTT. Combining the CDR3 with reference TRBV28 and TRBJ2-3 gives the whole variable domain DVKVTQSSRYLVKRTGEKVFLECVQDMDHENMFWYRQDPGLGLRLIYFSYDVKMKEKGDIPEGYSVSREKKERFSLILESASTNQTSMYLCASSPQGVGREDTQYFGPGTRLTVL.

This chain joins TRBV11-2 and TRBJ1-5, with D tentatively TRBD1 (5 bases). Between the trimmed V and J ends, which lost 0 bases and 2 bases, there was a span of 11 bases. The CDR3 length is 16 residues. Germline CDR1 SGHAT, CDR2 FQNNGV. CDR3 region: CASSLEGEEGNQPQHF. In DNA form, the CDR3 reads TGTGCCAGCAGCTTAGAAGGGGAGGAGGGCAATCAGCCCCAGCATTTT.

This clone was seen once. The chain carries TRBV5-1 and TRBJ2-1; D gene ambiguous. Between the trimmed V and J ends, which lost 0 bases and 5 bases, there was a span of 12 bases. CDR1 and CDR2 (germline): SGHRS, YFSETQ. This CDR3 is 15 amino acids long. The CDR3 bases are TGCGCCAGCAGCTTGGCCCTTGCTGCGAACAATGAGCAGTTCTTC. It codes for CASSLALAANNEQFF.

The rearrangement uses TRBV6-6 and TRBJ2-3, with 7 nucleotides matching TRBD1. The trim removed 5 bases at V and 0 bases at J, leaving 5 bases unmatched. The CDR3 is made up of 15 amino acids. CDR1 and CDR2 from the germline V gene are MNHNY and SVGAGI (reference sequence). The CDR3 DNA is TGTGCCAGCAGTATACAGGGGAAAAGCACAGATACGCAGTATTTT. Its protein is CASSIQGKSTDTQYF.

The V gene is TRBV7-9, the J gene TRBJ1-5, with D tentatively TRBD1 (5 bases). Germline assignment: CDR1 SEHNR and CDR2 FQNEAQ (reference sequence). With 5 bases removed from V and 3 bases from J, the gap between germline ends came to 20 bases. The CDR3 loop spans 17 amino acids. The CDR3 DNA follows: TGTGCCAGCAGCAACGGGGGAGCAGGATTAAACAATCAGCCCCAGCATTTT. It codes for CASSNGGAGLNNQPQHF.

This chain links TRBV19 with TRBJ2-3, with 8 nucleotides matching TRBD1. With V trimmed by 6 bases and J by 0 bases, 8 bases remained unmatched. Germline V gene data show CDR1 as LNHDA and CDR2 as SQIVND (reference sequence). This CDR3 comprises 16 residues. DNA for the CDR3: TGTGCCAGTAGCCTAGTGACAGGGGCCAGCACAGATACGCAGTATTTT. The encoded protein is CASSLVTGASTDTQYF.

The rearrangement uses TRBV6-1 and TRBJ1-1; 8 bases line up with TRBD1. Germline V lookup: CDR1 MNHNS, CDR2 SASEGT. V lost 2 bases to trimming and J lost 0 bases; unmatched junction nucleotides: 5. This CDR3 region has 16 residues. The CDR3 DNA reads TGTGCCAGCAGTGAACAAGGACAGGGAATGAACACTGAAGCTTTCTTT. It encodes CASSEQGQGMNTEAFF.

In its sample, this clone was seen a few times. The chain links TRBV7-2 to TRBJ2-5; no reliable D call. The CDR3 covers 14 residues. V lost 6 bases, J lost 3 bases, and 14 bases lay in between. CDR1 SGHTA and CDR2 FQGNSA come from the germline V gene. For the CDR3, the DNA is TGTGCCAGCAGACTTACACAGAGAAAAGAGACCCAGTACTTC. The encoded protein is CASRLTQRKETQYF.

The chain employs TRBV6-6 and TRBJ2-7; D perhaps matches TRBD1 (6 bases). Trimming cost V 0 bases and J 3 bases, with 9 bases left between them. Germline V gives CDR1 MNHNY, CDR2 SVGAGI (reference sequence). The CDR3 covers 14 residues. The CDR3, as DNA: TGTGCCAGCAGTTACTCACCAGGGGTCTACGAGCAGTACGTC. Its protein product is CASSYSPGVYEQYV.